This T cell receptor (beta chain) stems from a study of graft-versus-host responses after intestinal transplantation. Background on the study: Uniformly, recipients were administered anti-thymocyte globulin induction with subsequent tacrolimus and steroids for three to four years.

Notes on this clone: Its antigen is not identified.

CDR1 and CDR2 from the germline V gene are MNHEY and SMNVEV (reference sequence). V was trimmed by 2 bases and J by 1 base, leaving 9 bases between them. The CDR3 is made up of 15 amino acids. Here immunoSEQ multiplex PCR was the method, and the copy in TCRdb shows in-frame clones only, minus some. The sample records 95,000 to 150,000 clones, approximately 95% being singletons. This rearrangement joins TRBV27 to TRBJ1-5; D gene ambiguous. Specimen: unstimulated CD8+ T cells sorted from spleen or lymph node cells, collected before intestinal transplant. This clonotype was sampled from a human donor who received an intestinal transplant. The CDR3 nucleotides are TGTGCCAGCAGTTTAGGATGGATGAGCAATCAGCCCCAGCATTTT. As protein: CASSLGWMSNQPQHF.